The present entry profiles one TCR beta chain with its context. The antigen it recognizes is unknown. One base away there is no much larger clone; base qualities are not given. These data belong to a study of Tregs in tolerant kidney transplant recipients (dated by TCRdb to between 2018 and 2021). Background on the whole study: The study applied TCRbeta sequencing to find donor-specific regulatory T cells before combined kidney and bone marrow transplantation and then followed those same cells after transplant. Findings and caveats that apply to the study as a whole: Donor-specific Treg expansion was found to exceed global Treg expansion in tolerant patients, suggesting antigen-driven rather than nonspecific expansion. Because only a small number of patients were included, the study had limitations, and the results will need to be validated in larger populations as well as under other immunosuppression protocols. For some patients the PCR primers changed over time, which made it impossible to compare the samples from those patients at the nucleotide level. Biological reproducibility was not directly assessed, although technical replication error appeared to be minimal. Expanding Tregs with activated donor B cells appeared to identify the most biologically relevant and donor-specific TCRbeta repertoire.

Related donors were used in the transplants with nonmyeloablative bone marrow transplantation, and mixed chimerism was transient in the human trials. Thawed PBMCs were FACS-sorted into unstimulated Tregs (CD4+CD25+CD127-), CD4+ non-Tregs (CD4+CD25-), CD4 cells and CD8 cells. The patients were a few recipients of combined kidney and bone marrow transplants from the ITN036ST trial, and samples were available only for these trial subjects. Healthy control blood was processed to PBMCs with a Ficoll density gradient and then cryopreserved, whereas patient PBMCs were collected both before and after transplant. V was cut back by 6 bases and J by 3 bases, leaving a gap of 15 bases between them. Taken from the germline V gene, the CDR1 and CDR2 loops are ENHRY and SYGVKD. The CDR3 goes from the cysteine to the phenylalanine over 15 residues. Solely the CDR3 DNA is kept, with 45 bases framed from the first base.

For TCRbeta CDR3 sequencing, genomic DNA was extracted from sorted cells using the QIAGEN DNeasy Blood and Tissue Kit. High-throughput TCRbeta CDR3 sequencing, which included PCR amplification with bias correction and internal controls, was done commercially through immunoSEQ. Per the original workflow: Unique productive TCRbeta sequences were defined by CDR3 nucleotide sequence where primers matched, otherwise by CDR3 amino acid sequence with Vbeta and Jbeta genes. Sorting error was corrected by removing sequences shared between sorted populations at a frequency ratio of 2:1 or less, and the remaining shared sequences were assigned to the higher population. Donor-reactive sequences were defined as at least 5-fold expanded in CFSE-low cells versus unstimulated cells, with frequency of at least 0.01% in CFSE-low cells. Jensen-Shannon divergence calculated on the top 100 TCRbeta sequences ranked by frequency was used to measure repertoire divergence. For any sample with multiple sequencing runs, sorting error was corrected in each run separately before the runs were pooled. TCRdb took this table from immuneACCESS and kept in-frame rearrangements with V and J called. Such tables lack part of the clones; where checked against another copy, unresolved V genes explain under half of the gap, and the rest is unexplained. The DNA gave D and trimming, while V, J and clone size come from that table. In this sample the table shows 100,000 or so clones, 80% to 95% of which occur a single time. The ten biggest clones cover roughly 1.7% of the sample.

The TCR originated in a human patient who received a combined kidney and bone marrow transplant. In transplant recipients, some T cells may be of donor rather than host origin. The receptor chain draws on TRBV10-3 and TRBJ1-5, and perhaps TRBD1 as D gene, on 6 matching bases. The sample was CD4+ T cells from blood (PBMCs), taken 12 months after the transplant. The nucleotide sequence reads TGTGCCATCAGCCGGGGCACAGGGACCAATCAGCCCCAGCATTTT. This encodes CAISRGTGTNQPQHF.